This TCR beta chain was profiled in a study of blood T cells in healthy people across ages. For the second PCR, which ran for about 6 to 11 cycles, a sample-barcoded 5' primer and a J-beta primer mix were used. TCRdb processed the 5' RACE reads anew with MiXCR; each CDR3 protein has one entry. The table shows some 1,800,000 distinct CDR3 sequences, with around 40% occurring only once. For every donor, a draw yielded around 10 milliliters of peripheral blood. Total RNA extraction produced at least 6 micrograms (per sample) for the study. Germline lookup yields CDR1 LGHNA and CDR2 YSLEER. The CDR3 loop spans 15 amino acids. Trimming cost V 0 bases and J 9 bases; bases outside gene matches: 5.

This TCR came from a human donor in good health. The source material was blood. J is TRBJ2-1 and V is TRBV4-3; 10 positions match TRBD2. The CDR3 here is CASSQDGAGGLEQFF. CDR3 bases: TGCGCCAGCAGCCAAGATGGAGCGGGGGGGCTTGAGCAGTTCTTC.